This TCR beta chain was found in a study of T cell repertoires in cytomegalovirus infection. Across the whole study: The authors used CMV epitopes that were HLA-C-restricted (recently identified) and HLA-B-restricted (well studied). TCR beta signatures that were public indicated CMV infection and matching HLA type. Findings and limits, study-wide: Across the ex vivo response, the dominant clonotypes were HLA-C-restricted CMV-specific TCR beta clonotypes. Adding up the frequency of public TCR beta families identified people who carried CMV plus the relevant HLA.

TCRdb fed the reads into MiXCR, producing one record per CDR3 protein. The profile covers approximately 990,000 distinct CDR3 sequences, with around 30% appearing a single time and about 14% taken by the ten largest. Of note for this clonotype: The target antigen is unknown.

This clonotype originated in a human donor in good health (CMV status not recorded). Some clones in this sample may be carry-over from other donors' samples. The sample was cultured CD8+ T cells from PBMCs, taken from culture after CMV antigen stimulation.

The CDR3 region has the DNA TGTGCCAGCAGCCTACTAGGGAGGGGAAGGTACACTGAAGCTTTCTTT. Translation: CASSLLGRGRYTEAFF. The V call is TRBV14, the J call TRBJ1-1; a possible D gene is TRBD1 (5 bases). Germline assignment: CDR1 SGHDN and CDR2 FVKESK. V shed 4 bases and J shed 3 bases, with 18 bases lying between them. The CDR3 contains 16 residues.